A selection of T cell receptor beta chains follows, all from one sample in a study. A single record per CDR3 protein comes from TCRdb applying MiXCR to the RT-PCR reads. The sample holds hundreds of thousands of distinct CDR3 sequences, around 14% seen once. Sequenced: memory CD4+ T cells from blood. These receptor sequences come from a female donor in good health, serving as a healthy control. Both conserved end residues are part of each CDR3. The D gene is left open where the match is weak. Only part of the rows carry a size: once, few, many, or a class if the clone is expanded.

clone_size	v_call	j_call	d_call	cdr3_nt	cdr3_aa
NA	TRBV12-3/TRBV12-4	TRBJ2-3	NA	TGTGCCAGCAGGTTACCAGCAGGGTCTGCAGATACGCAGTATTTT	CASRLPAGSADTQYF
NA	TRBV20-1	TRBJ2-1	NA	TGCAGTGCTATGCGTGGGAATGAGCAGTTCTTC	CSAMRGNEQFF
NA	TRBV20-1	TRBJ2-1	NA	TGCAGTGGCCCCGGAGGGCCTATTCCCGAGCAGTTCTTC	CSGPGGPIPEQFF
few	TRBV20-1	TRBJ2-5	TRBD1	TGCAGTGCTATAAGACAGGGGGGGACCCAGTACTTC	CSAIRQGGTQYF
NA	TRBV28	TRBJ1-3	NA	TGTGCCAGCAGTTTTATGGTCTCTGGAAACACCATATATTTT	CASSFMVSGNTIYF
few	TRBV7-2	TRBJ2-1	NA	TGTGCCAGCAATCAGGGTACCTACAATGAGCAGTTCTTC	CASNQGTYNEQFF
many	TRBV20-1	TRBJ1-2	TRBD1	TGCAGTGCGCCCGGGACAGGGGGCTTGTATGGCTACACCTTC	CSAPGTGGLYGYTF
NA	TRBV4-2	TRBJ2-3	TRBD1	TGTGCCAGCAGCCAACAAATAGGGACAGGGAGGACAGATACGCAGTATTTT	CASSQQIGTGRTDTQYF
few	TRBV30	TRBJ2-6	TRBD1	TGTGCCTGGAACAGGGGGACTGGGGCCAACGTCCTGACTTTC	CAWNRGTGANVLTF
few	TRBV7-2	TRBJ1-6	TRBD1	TGTGCCAGCAGCTCGGGACAGGGGGTTTCACCCCTCCACTTT	CASSSGQGVSPLHF
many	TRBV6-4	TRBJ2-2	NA	TGTGCCAGCAGTGACGAGGCAGGGAACACCGGGGAGCTGTTTTTT	CASSDEAGNTGELFF
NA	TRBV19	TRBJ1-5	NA	TGTGCCAGTAGTATGGCGAGGGGTAGCAATCAGCCCCAGCATTTT	CASSMARGSNQPQHF
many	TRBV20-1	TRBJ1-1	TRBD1	TGCAGTGCTCGACAGGGCCTGAACACTGAAGCTTTCTTT	CSARQGLNTEAFF
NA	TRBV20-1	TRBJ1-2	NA	TGCAGTGCTAGGGTCGGGTCTAACTATGGCTACACCTTC	CSARVGSNYGYTF
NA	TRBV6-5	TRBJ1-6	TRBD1	TGTGCCAGCAGTTACTCGATTCCGGGACAGGGTGGGTCCTATAATTCACCCCTCCACTTT	CASSYSIPGQGGSYNSPLHF
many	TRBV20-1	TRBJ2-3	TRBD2	TGCAGTGCTACTAGCGGGAGTACAGATACGCAGTATTTT	CSATSGSTDTQYF
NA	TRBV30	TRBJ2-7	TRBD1	TGTGCCTGGAGGCCTAGGGGACAGACCACTAGCGAGCAGTACTTC	CAWRPRGQTTSEQYF
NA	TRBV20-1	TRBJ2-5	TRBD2	TGCAGTGCCCGGGGGACCTTCCTAGCGGGATCCCCAGAGACCCAGTACTTC	CSARGTFLAGSPETQYF
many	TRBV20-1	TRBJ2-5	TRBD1	TGCAGTGCCACGGGACAGGGGTTCCAAGAGACCCAGTACTTC	CSATGQGFQETQYF
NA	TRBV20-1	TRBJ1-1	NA	TGCAGTGCTAGAGGGACCTTCATTACTGAAGCTTTCTTT	CSARGTFITEAFF
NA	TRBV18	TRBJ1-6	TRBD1	TGTGCCAGCTCACCACAAACAGGGGCGGATTCACCCCTCCACTTT	CASSPQTGADSPLHF
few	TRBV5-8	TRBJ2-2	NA	TGTGCCAGCATCCGGGACCGAAACACCGGGGAGCTGTTTTTT	CASIRDRNTGELFF
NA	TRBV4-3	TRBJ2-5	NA	TGCGCCAGCAGCCAAGAAGCCCGGGAGACCCAGTACTTC	CASSQEARETQYF
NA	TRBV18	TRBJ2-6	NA	TGTGCCAGCTCACCACTCGGGGACCCCTCGGCTGGGGCCAACGTCCTGACTTTC	CASSPLGDPSAGANVLTF
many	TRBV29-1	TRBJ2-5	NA	TGCAGCGTTAGATTAGTTGGAGAGACCCAGTACTTC	CSVRLVGETQYF
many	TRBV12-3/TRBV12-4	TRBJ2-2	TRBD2	TGTGCCAGCAGTTTCGGCGGGGGGGCCGCCGGGGAGCTGTTTTTT	CASSFGGGAAGELFF
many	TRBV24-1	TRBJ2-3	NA	TGTGCCACCAGTACCCCCCCAGGGGCGACCGCAGATACGCAGTATTTT	CATSTPPGATADTQYF
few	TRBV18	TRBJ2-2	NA	TGTGCCAGCTCACCAGCAGCAGTCTCGAACACCGGGGAGCTGTTTTTT	CASSPAAVSNTGELFF
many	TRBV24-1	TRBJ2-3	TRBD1	TGTGCCACCAGTGCGGGACAGGGGCGGTCAGATACGCAGTATTTT	CATSAGQGRSDTQYF
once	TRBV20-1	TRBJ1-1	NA	TGCAGTGCTAGCCAAGACCAATCCATGAACACTGAAGCTTTCTTT	CSASQDQSMNTEAFF
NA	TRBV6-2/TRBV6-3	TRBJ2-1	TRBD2	TGTGCCAGCAGCGAGTGGACTAGCGGGAAGGAGCCAAAGAATGAGCAGTTCTTC	CASSEWTSGKEPKNEQFF
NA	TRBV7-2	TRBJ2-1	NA	TGTGCCAGCAGCTTAGTCGGTGCGATGTTGATGCGGGAGCAGTTCTTC	CASSLVGAMLMREQFF
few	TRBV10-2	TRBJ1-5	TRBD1	TGCGCCAGCAGTACGAGCAGGGGGCAGGGTCTTCGGCCCCAGCATTTT	CASSTSRGQGLRPQHF
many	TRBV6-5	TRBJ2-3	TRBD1	TGTGCCAGCAGTTACTCGGGGACAGGGGGCTTAGATACGCAGTATTTT	CASSYSGTGGLDTQYF
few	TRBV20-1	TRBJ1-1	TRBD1	TGCAGTGCTGGACAGGGGGCTTCGAGCACTGAAGCTTTCTTT	CSAGQGASSTEAFF